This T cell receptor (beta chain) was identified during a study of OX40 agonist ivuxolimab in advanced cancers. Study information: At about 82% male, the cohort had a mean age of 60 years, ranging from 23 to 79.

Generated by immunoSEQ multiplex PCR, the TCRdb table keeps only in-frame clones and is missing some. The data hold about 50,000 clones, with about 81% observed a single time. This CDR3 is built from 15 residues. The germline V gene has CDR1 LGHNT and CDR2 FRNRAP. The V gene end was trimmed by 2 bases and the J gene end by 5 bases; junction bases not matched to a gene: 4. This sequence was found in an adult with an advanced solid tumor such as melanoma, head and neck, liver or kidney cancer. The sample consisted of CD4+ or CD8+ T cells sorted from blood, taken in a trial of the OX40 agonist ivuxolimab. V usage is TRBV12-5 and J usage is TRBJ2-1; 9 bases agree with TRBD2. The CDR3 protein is CASGLKVAGDNEQFF. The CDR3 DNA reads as TGTGCTAGTGGTTTGAAGGTAGCGGGAGACAATGAGCAGTTCTTC. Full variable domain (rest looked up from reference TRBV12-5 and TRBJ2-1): DARVTQTPRHKVTEMGQEVTMRCQPILGHNTVFWYRQTMMQGLELLAYFRNRAPLDDSGMPKDRFSAEMPDATLATLKIQPSEPRDSAVYFCASGLKVAGDNEQFFGPGTRLTVL.